These 30 T cell receptor beta chains share one sample of origin, sequenced in a study of a mutant IDH1 vaccine in newly diagnosed glioma. Antigen specificity for these receptors is unknown. Profiled with immunoSEQ multiplex PCR; TCRdb holds only in-frame clones, not every one. Among almost 85,000 clones, over 75% were seen once, and the ten largest hold roughly 2%. Stated time point: week 23, last vaccination. All doses held 300 ug of mutant IDH1 20-mer peptide, with topical imiquimod. The starting material was PBMCs, obtained from a glioma patient whose treatment included an IDH1 peptide vaccine. The source is a man aged 25-45 years with glioma. Some clones in this sample may be carry-over from other donors' samples.

The chain recombines TRBV19 with TRBJ2-2, with D maybe TRBD2 (5 bases). The ends were cut back, 0 bases at V and 7 bases at J, with 15 bases in the middle. Germline-derived CDR1 and CDR2 are LNHDA and SQIVND (reference sequence). The CDR3 has 16 residues. The CDR3 sequence is CASSIDSGRVGGELFF. The DNA for the CDR3 is TGTGCCAGTAGTATAGACAGCGGCAGAGTGGGCGGGGAGCTGTTTTTT.

This CDR3 reads CASSLGASSYNEQFF. The CDR3 DNA follows: TGTGCCAGCAGCTTAGGTGCTAGCTCCTACAATGAGCAGTTCTTC. V is TRBV7-3 and J is TRBJ2-1; D unresolved. The V end was cut by 2 bases, the J end by 0 bases, with 8 bases between. CDR1 and CDR2 (germline): SGHTA, FQGTGA. The CDR3 has 15 amino acids.

The chain joins TRBV9 to TRBJ2-2; 7 bases are a match to TRBD1. Germline V gene data show CDR1 as SGDLS and CDR2 as YYNGEE. The CDR3 spans 15 residues. The junction had 7 bases not matched to a gene; V was cut back by 4 bases and J by 4 bases. CDR3 DNA: TGTGCCAGCAGCCCGAAAGCAGGGGGCACCGGGGAGCTGTTTTTT. The encoded protein is CASSPKAGGTGELFF. The full variable domain, completed using reference TRBV9 and TRBJ2-2, is DSGVTQTPKHLITATGQRVTLRCSPRSGDLSVYWYQQSLDQGLQFLIQYYNGEERAKGNILERFSAQQFPDLHSELNLSSLELGDSALYFCASSPKAGGTGELFFGEGSRLTVL.

The chain carries TRBV2 and TRBJ1-5, with D unclear. This CDR3 region has 14 residues. Looked up from germline, CDR1 is SNHLY and CDR2 is FYNNEI. Trimming took off 4 bases at V and 3 bases at J, with 10 bases between the two ends. This chain's CDR3 is CASSALGSNQPQHF. CDR3 nucleotide sequence: TGTGCCAGCAGTGCTCTAGGGTCCAATCAGCCCCAGCATTTT.

The V gene is TRBV4-3, the J gene TRBJ2-2; D might be TRBD2 (5 bases). There are 15 residues in the CDR3. The V gene lost 0 bases and the J gene lost 3 bases, with 8 bases spanning the gap. Germline lookup yields CDR1 LGHNA and CDR2 YSLEER. The CDR3 DNA reads as TGCGCCAGCAGCCAAGATGGAGGCCACACCGGGGAGCTGTTTTTT. This gives the protein CASSQDGGHTGELFF.

V is TRBV7-7 and J is TRBJ2-5; D perhaps matches TRBD2 (5 bases). Germline values: CDR1 SSHAT, CDR2 FNYEAQ (reference sequence). The CDR3 consists of 13 residues. V lost 4 bases, J lost 5 bases, and 11 bases lay in between. CDR3 nucleotides: TGTGCCAGCAGCTACCAGACGGGGGAGACCCAGTACTTC. Translating gives CASSYQTGETQYF.

The rearrangement links TRBV18 to TRBJ1-1; 7 bases are shared with TRBD1. The CDR3 is made up of 13 amino acids. The germline V gene encodes CDR1 KGHSH and CDR2 LQKENI. J gave up 7 bases and V 3 bases, and 5 bases lay outside the gene matches. The CDR3 DNA sequence: TGTGCCAGCTCACCGGGACAGACTATTGAAGCTTTCTTT. It is translated as CASSPGQTIEAFF. The complete variable domain, with remaining parts taken from reference TRBV18 and TRBJ1-1, reads NAGVMQNPRHLVRRRGQEARLRCSPMKGHSHVYWYRQLPEEGLKFMVYLQKENIIDESGMPKERFSAEFPKEGPSILRIQQVVRGDSAAYFCASSPGQTIEAFFGQGTRLTVV.

There are a few counts of this clone. The CDR3 here is CASTLAGVGEQYF. In DNA form, the CDR3 reads TGTGCCAGTACCTTAGCGGGAGTAGGCGAGCAGTACTTC. The chain carries TRBV19 and TRBJ2-7, with 9 bases aligning to TRBD2. The CDR3 extends over 13 amino acids. V trimming: 7 bases; J trimming: 6 bases; junction bases outside the gene matches: 7. In germline, CDR1 is LNHDA, CDR2 SQIVND (reference sequence).

V is TRBV27 and J is TRBJ2-5; TRBD1 or TRBD2 may be the D gene (5 bases each). The CDR3 totals 16 residues. Per germline, CDR1 MNHEY and CDR2 SMNVEV (reference sequence). V was cut by 5 bases and J by 2 bases, with 18 bases left in between. The CDR3 here is CASSPSGTPEQETQYF. Here the CDR3 DNA reads TGTGCCAGCAGTCCATCAGGGACCCCCGAACAAGAGACCCAGTACTTC.

The chain joins TRBV10-3 to TRBJ1-2; tentatively, D is TRBD1 (5 bases). Trimming took 3 bases from V and 2 from J, leaving 13 bases between them. CDR1 is ENHRY and CDR2 is SYGVKD in the germline V gene. The length of the CDR3 is 15 residues. The chain's CDR3 is CAISEAGQINYGYTF. The CDR3 nucleotides read TGTGCCATCAGTGAAGCGGGGCAGATAAACTATGGCTACACCTTC.

V gene TRBV7-2 combines with J gene TRBJ2-3; 13 nucleotides line up with TRBD2. The CDR3 consists of 17 residues. The V gene's germline CDR1 is SGHTA and CDR2 FQGNSA. J lost 0 bases, V lost 5 bases, and 5 bases had no gene match. CDR3 amino acids: CASSVGTSGTSTDTQYF. Written as DNA, the CDR3 is TGTGCCAGCAGCGTAGGGACTAGCGGGACTAGCACAGATACGCAGTATTTT. Together with reference TRBV7-2 and TRBJ2-3, the CDR3 gives the full variable domain: GAGVSQSPSNKVTEKGKDVELRCDPISGHTALYWYRQSLGQGLEFLIYFQGNSAPDKSGLPSDRFSAERTGGSVSTLTIQRTQQEDSAVYLCASSVGTSGTSTDTQYFGPGTRLTVL.

J is TRBJ2-7 and V is TRBV5-8; no clear D. Trimming stripped 4 bases from V and 3 bases from J, with 20 bases between. This CDR3 is 16 amino acids long. The germline CDR1 and CDR2 sequences are SGHTS and YDEGEE. The CDR3 loop is CASSPARRGRIYEQYF. The DNA for the CDR3 is TGTGCCAGCAGCCCTGCAAGGCGAGGTAGAATCTACGAGCAGTACTTC.

This chain joins TRBV7-9 and TRBJ1-1; 7 bases are a match to TRBD1. The CDR3 extends over 14 amino acids. Germline V CDR1 and CDR2: SEHNR, FQNEAQ (reference sequence). V dropped 4 bases and J dropped 7; count of bases not matched to a gene: 9. Here the CDR3 reads CASSSPVQGREAFF. The DNA of the CDR3 is TGTGCCAGCAGCTCCCCCGTACAGGGGCGTGAAGCTTTCTTT.

The chain employs TRBV25-1 and TRBJ2-7; the D call may be TRBD1 or TRBD2 (5 bases each). Trimming removed 4 bases at V and 6 bases at J, with 7 bases between. Germline assignment: CDR1 MGHDK and CDR2 SYGVNS. This CDR3 region has 11 residues. The CDR3 nucleotides are TGTGCCAGCAGTGCTGGGGGCGAGCAGTACTTC. This gives the protein CASSAGGEQYF.

The chain has TRBV5-1 and TRBJ1-6; 9 nucleotides line up with TRBD1. The germline CDR1 and CDR2 sequences are SGHRS and YFSETQ. Trimming cost V 4 bases and J 7 bases; bases outside gene matches: 6. The CDR3 is 15 amino acids. Here the CDR3 reads CASSPGTGTNSPLHF. CDR3 nucleotide sequence: TGCGCCAGCAGCCCAGGGACAGGGACCAATTCACCCCTCCACTTT.

The chain is built from TRBV4-1 and TRBJ1-1, with no clear D. Germline CDR1 MGHRA, CDR2 YSYEKL. The V end was cut by 5 bases, the J end by 3 bases, with 16 bases between. The CDR3 contains 15 residues. As DNA, the CDR3 is TGCGCCAGCAGCACTCGGACCCTTTCCTACACTGAAGCTTTCTTT. This gives the protein CASSTRTLSYTEAFF.

This clone was observed a few times. The chain uses TRBV6-5 and TRBJ1-5, with unresolved D. The CDR3 is 13 amino acids. Germline-derived CDR1 and CDR2 are MNHEY and SVGAGI. With 3 bases removed from V and 5 bases from J, the gap between germline ends came to 8 bases. The CDR3, as DNA: TGTGCCAGCAGTTATAGTCTGGATCAGCCCCAGCATTTT. The encoded protein is CASSYSLDQPQHF.

The chain has TRBV25-1 and TRBJ1-4; D unclear. This CDR3 has 17 amino acids. Germline CDR1 reads MGHDK; CDR2 reads SYGVNS. Trimming shortened V by 1 base and J by 5 bases, and 17 bases separated the two germline ends. The CDR3 sequence: CASSELSMGSTNEKLFF. The CDR3 nucleotides are TGTGCCAGCAGTGAATTATCGATGGGCAGTACCAATGAAAAACTGTTTTTT.

V is TRBV2 and J is TRBJ2-1; 7 bases match TRBD2. The junction had 7 bases not matched to a gene; V was cut back by 7 bases and J by 1 base. Germline assignment: CDR1 SNHLY and CDR2 FYNNEI. The CDR3 contains 15 residues. The CDR3 DNA reads as TGTGCCAGCATCAGGCCTAGCGGATCCTACAATGAGCAGTTCTTC. This gives the protein CASIRPSGSYNEQFF.

This chain connects TRBV6-1 to TRBJ1-4; D perhaps matches TRBD1 (5 bases). The V and J ends lost 1 base and 7 bases respectively, with 16 bases between them. Germline V CDR1 and CDR2: MNHNS, SASEGT. This CDR3 is 16 amino acids long. CDR3 in amino acids: CASSEGGAGEPEKLFF. DNA of the CDR3: TGTGCCAGCAGTGAAGGCGGGGCAGGAGAACCTGAAAAACTGTTTTTT.

The chain links TRBV7-9 to TRBJ2-1, with 12 bases lining up with TRBD2. The germline V gene encodes CDR1 SEHNR and CDR2 FQNEAQ (reference sequence). CDR3 length equals 15 residues. The V and J ends lost 2 bases and 8 bases, in that order; junction bases with no gene match: 4. The CDR3 DNA follows: TGTGCCAGCAGCTTATCTAGCGGGGGGGAGGATGAGCAGTTCTTC. This codes for CASSLSSGGEDEQFF.

V and J are TRBV11-3 and TRBJ2-3; TRBD1 matches at 9 bases. The length of the CDR3 is 15 residues. The V gene end was trimmed by 1 base and the J gene end by 6 bases; junction bases not matched to a gene: 5. Per the germline V gene, CDR1 is SGHNT and CDR2 is YENEEA. CDR3 sequence (DNA): TGTGCCAGCAGCTTAGGGGGGACAGGGATGGATACGCAGTATTTT. It yields the protein CASSLGGTGMDTQYF.

CDR3 nucleotide sequence: TGTGCCAGCAGCTTAGGACAGGACAATCAGCCCCAGCATTTT. Translation: CASSLGQDNQPQHF. This chain uses TRBV7-9 with TRBJ1-5, with a tentative D call TRBD1 (6 bases). CDR1 and CDR2 from the germline V gene are SEHNR and FQNEAQ (reference sequence). V was trimmed by 1 base and J by 3 bases, leaving 7 bases between them. The CDR3 is 14 amino acids.

The V call is TRBV7-9, the J call TRBJ2-1; 11 bases align to TRBD2. The CDR3 loop spans 16 amino acids. With V trimmed by 5 bases and J by 6 bases, 9 bases remained unmatched. Per germline, CDR1 SEHNR and CDR2 FQNEAQ (reference sequence). The CDR3 reads CASSIIAGGPVNEQFF. The CDR3 DNA follows: TGTGCCAGCAGCATTATAGCGGGAGGGCCGGTCAATGAGCAGTTCTTC.

V is TRBV28 and J is TRBJ1-1, with D possibly being TRBD1 (6 bases). Per the germline V gene, CDR1 is MDHEN and CDR2 is SYDVKM. V dropped 8 bases and J dropped 2 bases, with 9 bases sitting between them. The CDR3 loop spans 12 amino acids. In DNA, the CDR3 is TGTGCCAGCTTAGGGGGAAACACTGAAGCTTTCTTT. This translates into CASLGGNTEAFF.

The chain carries TRBV28 and TRBJ2-4, with D unclear. Between the trimmed V and J ends, which lost 7 bases and 0 bases, there was a span of 13 bases. CDR3 size: 15 residues. Germline CDR1 MDHEN, CDR2 SYDVKM. The chain's CDR3 is CASTQMKVAKNIQYF. The CDR3 bases are TGTGCCAGCACCCAAATGAAAGTAGCCAAAAACATTCAGTACTTC.

The chain couples TRBV18 to TRBJ1-1, with D perhaps matching TRBD1 (6 bases). Germline values: CDR1 KGHSH, CDR2 LQKENI. There are 17 residues in the CDR3. V lost 6 bases and J lost 4, with 24 bases in between. CDR3 sequence: CASSLVGTLVGSTEAFF. The CDR3, as DNA: TGTGCCAGCTCTCTAGTCGGGACATTAGTAGGGAGCACTGAAGCTTTCTTT.

The V call is TRBV10-3, the J call TRBJ1-1, with TRBD1 identical over 7 bases. The J segment lost 4 bases and the V segment lost 4 bases, leaving 3 bases of the junction unmatched. The CDR3 loop spans 13 amino acids. Per the germline V gene, CDR1 is ENHRY and CDR2 is SYGVKD. The CDR3 DNA reads TGTGCCATCAGTGCACAGGGGAGCACTGAAGCTTTCTTT. Its translation: CAISAQGSTEAFF.

V and J are TRBV28 and TRBJ2-1; 7 nucleotides align to TRBD2. Trimming cost V 3 bases and J 4 bases; bases outside gene matches: 9. The CDR3 is 16 residues long. Germline assignment: CDR1 MDHEN and CDR2 SYDVKM. As DNA, the CDR3 is TGTGCCAGCAGTTTTTTAGGGCGGGAGACGTACAATGAGCAGTTCTTC. This sequence encodes CASSFLGRETYNEQFF.

The chain uses TRBV4-2 and TRBJ1-6; perhaps TRBD1 as D (6 bases). CDR1 LGHNA and CDR2 YNFKEQ come from the germline V gene. The V gene lost 2 bases and the J gene lost 7 bases, with 15 bases spanning the gap. This CDR3 has 16 amino acids. The CDR3 DNA reads TGTGCCAGCAGCCAAACGACAGGTTCTCCCAATTCACCCCTCCACTTT. It specifies CASSQTTGSPNSPLHF.